Below, 6 T cell receptor beta chains from the same sample are listed, as sequenced in a study of blood T cell repertoires in COVID-19. Some clones are missing from TCRdb's copy, which holds only in-frame ones; the method was immunoSEQ multiplex PCR. This table has about 150,000 clones, 70% to 90% appearing once. Specimen: peripheral blood. These receptors all stem from a human donor with acute or convalescent COVID-19. The donor label of this sample is uncertain.

Comments on this clone: The germline gene is not matched at one end of the junction; a read error may be the cause. V is TRBV6-5 and J is TRBJ1-5, with D possibly matching TRBD1 (5 bases). Germline CDR1 is MNHEY and CDR2 is SVGAGI. The CDR3 has 13 residues. CDR3 loop: CAGREGSNQPQHF. The CDR3 DNA reads as TGTGCCGGCAGGGAGGGTAGCAATCAGCCCCAGCATTTT.

V and J are TRBV5-4 and TRBJ2-5; the D gene is possibly TRBD2 (5 bases). This CDR3 is built from 14 residues. V was shortened by 1 base and J by 5 bases, with 12 bases between the two germline ends. Germline V CDR1 and CDR2: SGHNT, YYREEE (reference sequence). CDR3 in amino acids: CASSLIGGGETQYF. The CDR3 nucleotides are TGTGCCAGCAGCTTGATAGGAGGAGGTGAGACCCAGTACTTC.

This sequence joins TRBV7-2 and TRBJ1-1; D gene uncertain. The ends were cut back, 5 bases at V and 1 base at J, with 11 bases in the middle. Germline values: CDR1 SGHTA, CDR2 FQGNSA. The CDR3 contains 14 residues. The CDR3 bases are TGTGCCAGCAGCCCTAACCCGGGGAACACTGAAGCTTTCTTT. Residues: CASSPNPGNTEAFF.

The chain combines TRBV18 with TRBJ1-1, with a tentative D call TRBD1 (6 bases). Trimming took off 6 bases at V and 0 bases at J, with 20 bases between the two ends. Looked up from germline, CDR1 is KGHSH and CDR2 is LQKENI. This CDR3 comprises 17 residues. The CDR3 loop reads CASSAYGTGTMNTEAFF. The DNA for the CDR3 is TGTGCCAGCTCTGCATACGGAACAGGGACCATGAACACTGAAGCTTTCTTT.

The V call is TRBV13, the J call TRBJ1-6; D perhaps matches TRBD1 (5 bases). This CDR3 is 16 amino acids long. V was pared by 2 bases and J by 0 bases, with 8 bases between. From germline, CDR1 is PRHDT and CDR2 FYEKMQ (reference sequence). The CDR3 DNA reads as TGTGCCAGCAGCTTACAGGGAAGCTCCTATAATTCACCCCTCCACTTT. Its translation: CASSLQGSSYNSPLHF.

The CDR3 here is CASSQRLAGFTDTQYF. In nucleotides, the CDR3 is TGTGCCAGCAGCCAACGACTAGCGGGGTTCACAGATACGCAGTATTTT. V usage is TRBV7-2 and J usage is TRBJ2-3; 11 nucleotides align to TRBD2. The CDR3 covers 16 residues. The junction had 6 bases not matched to a gene; V was cut back by 5 bases and J by 2 bases. CDR1 and CDR2 from the germline V gene are SGHTA and FQGNSA.